The clone carrying this T cell receptor (beta chain) came up once. These data come from a study of CD8 T cells in Susac syndrome. When the RNA was reverse transcribed, random hexamers were used with an input of about 0.5 to 1 ug. TCRdb reprocessed the immunoSEQ multiplex PCR reads via MiXCR and lists one record per CDR3 protein. The repertoire holds about 53,000 distinct CDR3 sequences, with approximately 95% as singletons. Germline assignment: CDR1 SGHAT and CDR2 FQNNGV. This CDR3 is built from 15 residues. The J segment lost 7 bases and the V segment lost 2 bases, leaving 6 bases of the junction unmatched.

The chain has TRBV11-2 and TRBJ2-1, with TRBD1 matching 9 bases. Sample: CD8+ T cells from PBMCs. The source of this sequence is a human donor with Susac syndrome. CDR3 region: CASSLSRTGVNEQFF. For the CDR3, the DNA is TGTGCCAGCAGCTTATCTAGGACAGGGGTTAATGAGCAGTTCTTC. The full variable domain, its missing parts supplied by reference TRBV11-2 and TRBJ2-1, is EAGVAQSPRYKIIEKRQSVAFWCNPISGHATLYWYQQILGQGPKLLIQFQNNGVVDDSQLPKDRFSAERLKGVDSTLKIQPAKLEDSAVYLCASSLSRTGVNEQFFGPGTRLTVL.